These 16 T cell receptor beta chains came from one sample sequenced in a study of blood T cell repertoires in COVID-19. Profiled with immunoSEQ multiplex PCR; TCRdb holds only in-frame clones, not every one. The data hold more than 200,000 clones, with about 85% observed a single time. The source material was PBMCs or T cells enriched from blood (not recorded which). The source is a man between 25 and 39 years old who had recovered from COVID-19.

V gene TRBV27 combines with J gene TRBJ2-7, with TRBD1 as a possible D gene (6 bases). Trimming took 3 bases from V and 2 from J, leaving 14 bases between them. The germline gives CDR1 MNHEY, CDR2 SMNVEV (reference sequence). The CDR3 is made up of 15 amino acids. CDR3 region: CASSFNQGYPYEQYF. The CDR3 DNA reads TGTGCCAGCAGTTTTAATCAGGGGTATCCCTACGAGCAGTACTTC.

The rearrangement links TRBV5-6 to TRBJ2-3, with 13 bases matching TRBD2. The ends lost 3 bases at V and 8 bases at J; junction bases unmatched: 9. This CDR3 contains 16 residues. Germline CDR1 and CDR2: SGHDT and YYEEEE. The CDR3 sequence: CASSWAGTSGVGTQYF. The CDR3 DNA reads TGTGCCAGCAGCTGGGCCGGGACTAGCGGGGTAGGTACGCAGTATTTT.

The DNA of the CDR3 is TGTGCCAGCAGCCCGGGATTGTTCCGACGTATGTACGTGAACACTGAAGCTTTCTTT. Amino acids: CASSPGLFRRMYVNTEAFF. The chain is built from TRBV7-2 and TRBJ1-1; no firm D call. This CDR3 contains 19 residues. Germline V gene lookup returns CDR1 SGHTA and CDR2 FQGNSA. V was clipped by 5 bases and J by 0 bases, with 25 bases between them.

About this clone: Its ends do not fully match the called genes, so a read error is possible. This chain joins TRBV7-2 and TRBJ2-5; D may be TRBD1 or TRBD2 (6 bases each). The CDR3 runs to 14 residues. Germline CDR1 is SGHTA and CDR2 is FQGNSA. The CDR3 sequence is CASSLAFRGETQYF. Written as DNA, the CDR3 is TGTGCCAGCAGCCTAGCGTTTAGGGGGGAGACCCAGTACTTC.

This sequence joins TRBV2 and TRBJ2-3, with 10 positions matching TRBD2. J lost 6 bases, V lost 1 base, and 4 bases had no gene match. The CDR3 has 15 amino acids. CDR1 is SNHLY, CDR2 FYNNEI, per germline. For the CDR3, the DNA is TGTGCCAGCAGTGAAGGGGCTAGCGGGAGTGATACGCAGTATTTT. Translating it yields CASSEGASGSDTQYF.

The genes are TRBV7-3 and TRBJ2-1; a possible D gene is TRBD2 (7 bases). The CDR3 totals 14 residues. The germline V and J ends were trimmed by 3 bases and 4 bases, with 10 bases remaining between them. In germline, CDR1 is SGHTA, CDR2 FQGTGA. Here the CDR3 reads CASSLGGGYNEQFF. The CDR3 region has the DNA TGTGCCAGCAGCTTGGGAGGGGGGTACAATGAGCAGTTCTTC.

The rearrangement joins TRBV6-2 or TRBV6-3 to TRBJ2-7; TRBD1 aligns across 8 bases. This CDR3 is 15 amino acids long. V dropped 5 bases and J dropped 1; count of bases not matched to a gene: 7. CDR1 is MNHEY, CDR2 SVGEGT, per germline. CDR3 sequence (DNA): TGTGCCAGCAGTCAACTTAGGACAGGGTCCTACGAGCAGTACTTC. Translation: CASSQLRTGSYEQYF.

The CDR3 protein is CASSIPGTGGYGYTF. CDR3 sequence (DNA): TGTGCCAGTAGTATCCCCGGGACAGGGGGCTATGGCTACACCTTC. This chain uses TRBV19 with TRBJ1-2; 11 nucleotides align to TRBD1. J was trimmed by 4 bases and V by 3 bases; bases with no gene match: 4. The CDR3 is 15 residues long. Germline V lookup: CDR1 LNHDA, CDR2 SQIVND (reference sequence). The full variable domain, rest sourced from reference TRBV19 and TRBJ1-2, is DGGITQSPKYLFRKEGQNVTLSCEQNLNHDAMYWYRQDPGQGLRLIYYSQIVNDFQKGDIAEGYSVSREKKESFPLTVTSAQKNPTAFYLCASSIPGTGGYGYTFGSGTRLTVV.

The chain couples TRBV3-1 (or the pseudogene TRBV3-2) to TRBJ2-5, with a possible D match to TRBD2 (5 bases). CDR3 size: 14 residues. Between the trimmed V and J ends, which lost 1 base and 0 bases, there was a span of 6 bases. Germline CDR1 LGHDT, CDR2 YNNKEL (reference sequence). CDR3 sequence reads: CASSQGGYQETQYF. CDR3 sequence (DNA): TGTGCCAGCAGCCAAGGAGGGTACCAAGAGACCCAGTACTTC.

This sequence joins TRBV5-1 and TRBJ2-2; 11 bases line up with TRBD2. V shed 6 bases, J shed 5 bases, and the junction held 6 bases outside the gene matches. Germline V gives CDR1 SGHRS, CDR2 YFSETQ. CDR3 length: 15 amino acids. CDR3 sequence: CASTKGLAATGELFF. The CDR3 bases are TGCGCCAGCACCAAGGGACTAGCGGCTACCGGGGAGCTGTTTTTT.

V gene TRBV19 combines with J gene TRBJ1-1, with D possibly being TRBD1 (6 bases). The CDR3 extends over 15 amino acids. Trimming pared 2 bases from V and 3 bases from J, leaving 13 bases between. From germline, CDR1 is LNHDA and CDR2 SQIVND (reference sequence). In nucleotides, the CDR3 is TGTGCCAGTAGTATAAGGCTGGGGGCTGACACTGAAGCTTTCTTT. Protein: CASSIRLGADTEAFF.

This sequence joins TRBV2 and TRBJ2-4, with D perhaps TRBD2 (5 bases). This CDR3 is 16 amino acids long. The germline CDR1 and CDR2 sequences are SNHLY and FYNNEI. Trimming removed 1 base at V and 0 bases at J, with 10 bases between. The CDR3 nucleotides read TGTGCCAGCAGTGAAGAAGCGGCGATAGCCAAAAACATTCAGTACTTC. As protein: CASSEEAAIAKNIQYF.

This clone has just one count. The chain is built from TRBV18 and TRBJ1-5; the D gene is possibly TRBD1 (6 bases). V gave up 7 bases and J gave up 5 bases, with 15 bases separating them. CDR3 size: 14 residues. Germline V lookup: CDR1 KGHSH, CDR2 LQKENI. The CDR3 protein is CASFFPPGDQPQHF. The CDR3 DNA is TGTGCCAGCTTCTTCCCCCCAGGGGATCAGCCCCAGCATTTT.

The CDR3 nucleotides read TGTGCCAGCAGTTCTAGGACAGAAAACTATGGCTACACCTTC. Its protein is CASSSRTENYGYTF. The rearrangement links TRBV6-5 to TRBJ1-2; the D gene is possibly TRBD1 (6 bases). The CDR3 has 14 amino acids. Trimming removed 4 bases at V and 2 bases at J, with 11 bases between. Looked up from germline, CDR1 is MNHEY and CDR2 is SVGAGI.

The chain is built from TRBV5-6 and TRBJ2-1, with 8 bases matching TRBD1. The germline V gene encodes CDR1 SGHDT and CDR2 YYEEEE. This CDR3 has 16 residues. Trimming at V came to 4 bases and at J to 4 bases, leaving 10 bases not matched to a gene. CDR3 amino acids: CASSPRGTGFYNEQFF. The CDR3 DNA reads TGTGCCAGCAGCCCCCGAGGGACAGGTTTTTACAATGAGCAGTTCTTC.

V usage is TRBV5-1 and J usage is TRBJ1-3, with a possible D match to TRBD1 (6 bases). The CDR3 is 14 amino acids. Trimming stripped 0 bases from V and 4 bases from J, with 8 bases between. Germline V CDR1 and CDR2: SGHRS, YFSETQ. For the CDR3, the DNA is TGCGCCAGCAGCTTGGGAGACAGGGGAAACACCATATATTTT. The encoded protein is CASSLGDRGNTIYF.